This T cell receptor beta chain was captured by sequencing in a study of T cell changes during pregnancy in multiple sclerosis. Libraries were prepared by immunoSEQ multiplex PCR; TCRdb keeps only in-frame clonotypes and omits some of them. The data contain roughly 50,000 clones, 92% of them singletons. Trimming cost V 6 bases and J 6 bases; bases outside gene matches: 11. The germline V gene encodes CDR1 SGHVS and CDR2 FQNEAQ. This CDR3 has 15 residues. This TCR derives from a female donor with multiple sclerosis, enrolled in a pregnancy study. This rearrangement joins TRBV7-8 to TRBJ1-2; 9 nucleotides align to TRBD1. The specimen was CD4+ T cells from peripheral blood mononuclear cells, collected in the third trimester of pregnancy. The DNA of the CDR3 is TGTGCCAGCAGACCTAACCTGGACAGGGGAGATGGCTACACCTTC. Translated: CASRPNLDRGDGYTF.